Listed below are T cell receptor beta chains from one sample, sequenced in a study of cytomegalovirus exposure and HLA in healthy donors. Using immunoSEQ multiplex PCR, the repertoire was profiled, and TCRdb retains in-frame clones only, with some absent. The sample comprises roughly 90,000 clones, 65% to 85% of which are singletons, and about 2% rests with the top ten. Sequencing was done on a sample of PBMCs. Source of these receptors: a man younger than 35 in good health and CMV-seronegative. Both conserved end residues are part of each CDR3. D genes are given only for firm matches. Not all rows give a size; the values are once, few, many and, for expanded clones, a class.

clone_size: once
v_call: TRBV28
j_call: TRBJ1-2
cdr3_length: 13
d_call: TRBD1
cdr3_nt: TGTGCCAGCAGGGGGGACAGGCGGTTTGGCTACACCTTC
cdr3_aa: CASRGDRRFGYTF

clone_size: once
v_call: TRBV7-2
j_call: TRBJ2-2
cdr3_length: 15
d_call: TRBD2
cdr3_nt: TGTGCCAGCAGCCCCGAAGGACTAGCATCCGGGGAGCTGTTTTTT
cdr3_aa: CASSPEGLASGELFF

clone_size: few
v_call: TRBV2
j_call: TRBJ1-4
cdr3_length: 11
d_call: NA
cdr3_nt: TGTGCCAGTGGAGGTCGTGAAAAACTGTTTTTT
cdr3_aa: CASGGREKLFF

clone_size: NA
v_call: TRBV6-6
j_call: TRBJ1-2
cdr3_length: 13
d_call: NA
cdr3_nt: TGTGCCAGCACCCAACAGGGAAACGATGGCTACACCTTC
cdr3_aa: CASTQQGNDGYTF

clone_size: few
v_call: TRBV2
j_call: TRBJ2-1
cdr3_length: 15
d_call: TRBD1
cdr3_nt: TGTGCCAGCAGTGAAGCGCTTGGGACAGGGGAGGTTGAGTTCTTC
cdr3_aa: CASSEALGTGEVEFF

clone_size: NA
v_call: TRBV9
j_call: TRBJ1-1
cdr3_length: 15
d_call: TRBD1
cdr3_nt: TGTGCCAGCAGCGTTAGGCGGGACAGGGGGACTGAAGCTTTCTTT
cdr3_aa: CASSVRRDRGTEAFF

clone_size: NA
v_call: TRBV28
j_call: TRBJ2-1
cdr3_length: 13
d_call: NA
cdr3_nt: TGTGCCAGCAGTTTATCTATCTACAATGAGCAGTTCTTC
cdr3_aa: CASSLSIYNEQFF

clone_size: NA
v_call: TRBV6-1
j_call: TRBJ2-3
cdr3_length: 14
d_call: TRBD2
cdr3_nt: TGTGCCAGCCGGGGGGTGGTTCTTACAGATACGCAGTATTTT
cdr3_aa: CASRGVVLTDTQYF

clone_size: once
v_call: TRBV5-8
j_call: TRBJ1-1
cdr3_length: 17
d_call: NA
cdr3_nt: TGTGCCAGCAGCTTGACCGTCTTTCACAGGATAGGCCTAGGAGCTTTCTTT
cdr3_aa: CASSLTVFHRIGLGAFF

clone_size: NA
v_call: TRBV27
j_call: TRBJ1-1
cdr3_length: 16
d_call: NA
cdr3_nt: TGTGCCAGCAGTTTATCGTGGCAGCGGGTGAACACTGAAGCTTTCTTT
cdr3_aa: CASSLSWQRVNTEAFF

clone_size: NA
v_call: TRBV25-1
j_call: TRBJ2-1
cdr3_length: 17
d_call: NA
cdr3_nt: TGTGCCAGCAGTGAATATGGTAGCGCTAGCTCCTACAATGAGCAGTTCTTC
cdr3_aa: CASSEYGSASSYNEQFF

clone_size: NA
v_call: TRBV25-1
j_call: TRBJ2-7
cdr3_length: 13
d_call: TRBD2
cdr3_nt: TGTGCCAGCAGTGAAATTCAGCGGGGGGAGCAGTACTTC
cdr3_aa: CASSEIQRGEQYF

clone_size: NA
v_call: TRBV10-3
j_call: TRBJ2-7
cdr3_length: 16
d_call: TRBD1
cdr3_nt: TGTGCCATCACCCCGACAGGGGGGGCCGCATCTTACGAGCAGTACTTC
cdr3_aa: CAITPTGGAASYEQYF

clone_size: NA
v_call: TRBV28
j_call: TRBJ2-1
cdr3_length: 14
d_call: NA
cdr3_nt: TGTGCCAGCAGTTCCAGCGGGACAACCAATGAGCAGTTCTTC
cdr3_aa: CASSSSGTTNEQFF

clone_size: NA
v_call: TRBV9
j_call: TRBJ2-2
cdr3_length: 15
d_call: TRBD1
cdr3_nt: TGTGCCAGCAGCAGCCAAACAGGGGGAACCGGGGAGCTGTTTTTT
cdr3_aa: CASSSQTGGTGELFF

clone_size: NA
v_call: TRBV28
j_call: TRBJ1-1
cdr3_length: 12
d_call: NA
cdr3_nt: TGTGCCAGCAGTTTTGCCGGGAGGGGAGCTTTCTTT
cdr3_aa: CASSFAGRGAFF

clone_size: NA
v_call: TRBV4-1
j_call: TRBJ1-2
cdr3_length: 13
d_call: TRBD1
cdr3_nt: TGCGCCAGCAGCCAACTCCCAGGGGGGCGTTACACCTTC
cdr3_aa: CASSQLPGGRYTF

clone_size: NA
v_call: TRBV7-2
j_call: TRBJ2-7
cdr3_length: 16
d_call: TRBD2
cdr3_nt: TGTGCCAGCAGGAAGACAGCGGGAGGCTTTTCCTACGAGCAGTACTTC
cdr3_aa: CASRKTAGGFSYEQYF

clone_size: NA
v_call: TRBV10-3
j_call: TRBJ2-1
cdr3_length: 14
d_call: TRBD1
cdr3_nt: TGTGCCACCAAGACAGGGAACCCCTACAATGAGCAGTTCTTC
cdr3_aa: CATKTGNPYNEQFF